One sample yielded the 18 T cell receptor beta chains listed below, sequenced in a study of T cell repertoires in cytomegalovirus infection. From the reads, TCRdb called clonotypes with MiXCR, one entry per CDR3 protein. In the table there are under 250,000 distinct CDR3 sequences, around 6.6% of which are singletons. What was sequenced was PBMCs. The receptors were sampled from a human donor in good health (CMV status not recorded). Some clones in this sample may be carry-over from other donors' samples.

In its sample, this clonotype was seen a few times. The chain is built from TRBV20-1 and TRBJ2-6; TRBD1 or TRBD2 may be the D gene (6 bases each). Trimming shortened V by 6 bases and J by 0 bases, and 15 bases separated the two germline ends. The CDR3 covers 16 residues. The germline V gene has CDR1 DFQATT and CDR2 SNEGSKA (reference sequence). CDR3: CSAMGGGSSGANVLTF. In nucleotides, the CDR3 is TGCAGTGCCATGGGGGGCGGAAGCTCTGGGGCCAACGTCCTGACTTTC.

This clonotype was counted many times. The chain carries TRBV27 and TRBJ2-1; 7 nucleotides agree with TRBD2. J lost 0 bases, V lost 4 bases, and 3 bases had no gene match. The CDR3 sequence is 15 residues long. Germline V gene lookup returns CDR1 MNHEY and CDR2 SMNVEV (reference sequence). CDR3 nucleotide sequence: TGTGCCAGCAGTTCCGCGGGGGACTCCTACAATGAGCAGTTCTTC. Protein sequence: CASSSAGDSYNEQFF.

This clonotype showed up many times. This chain uses TRBV29-1 with TRBJ2-5; D is possibly TRBD1 (5 bases). Trimming took 6 bases from V and 5 from J, leaving 13 bases between them. Germline CDR1 is SQVTM and CDR2 is ANQGSEA. This CDR3 is built from 12 residues. The CDR3: CSVPAGRETQYF. Written as DNA, the CDR3 is TGCAGCGTCCCAGCAGGGCGGGAGACCCAGTACTTC.

At least ten counts were recorded for this clonotype. The chain has TRBV10-2 and TRBJ1-6; possibly TRBD1 for D (5 bases). The ends were cut back, 6 bases at V and 10 bases at J, with 31 bases in the middle. The germline gives CDR1 WSHSY, CDR2 SAAADI. This CDR3 has 19 residues. This chain's CDR3 is CASRAHLKTRRDWDSPLHF. The CDR3 nucleotides are TGCGCCAGCAGGGCCCATCTTAAAACTCGACGGGATTGGGACTCACCCCTCCACTTT.

On this clonotype itself: At one boundary the junction diverges from the germline segment, which might be a read error. The V and J genes are TRBV20-1 and TRBJ1-1, with TRBD1 as a possible D gene (5 bases). Looked up from germline, CDR1 is DFQATT and CDR2 is SNEGSKA (reference sequence). The CDR3 loop spans 12 amino acids. The CDR3 loop is CGAGVGGTEAFF. For the CDR3, the DNA is TGCGGTGCGGGGGTTGGGGGCACTGAAGCTTTCTTT.

This clonotype has a count of ten or more. The chain uses TRBV20-1 and TRBJ2-5; 9 bases match TRBD1. Germline V gene sequence: CDR1 DFQATT, CDR2 SNEGSKA (reference sequence). Trimming took 6 bases from V and 0 from J; bases not matched to a gene: 11. The CDR3 contains 16 residues. The CDR3 is CSAGTGPAPHQETQYF. The CDR3 DNA sequence: TGCAGTGCCGGGACAGGGCCGGCCCCCCACCAAGAGACCCAGTACTTC.

This clonotype was found many times. CDR3 amino acids: CSAGDTLGHGYTF. The CDR3 coding sequence is TGCAGTGCTGGGGACACTCTGGGGCATGGCTACACCTTC. The chain uses TRBV20-1 and TRBJ1-2, with D possibly matching TRBD1 (6 bases). V lost 5 bases and J lost 6, with 16 bases in between. This CDR3 comprises 13 residues. Germline CDR1 DFQATT, CDR2 SNEGSKA (reference sequence).

This clonotype was observed at least ten times. The rearrangement links TRBV6-1 to TRBJ1-6, with 7 positions matching TRBD1. The V and J ends lost 8 bases and 7 bases, in that order; junction bases with no gene match: 11. The CDR3 extends over 15 amino acids. Germline CDR1 MNHNS, CDR2 SASEGT. In nucleotides, the CDR3 is TGTGCCAGCGGTCCTACAGGGGTAGGGAATTCACCCCTCCACTTT. This translates into CASGPTGVGNSPLHF.

This clonotype was detected many times. This chain joins TRBV6-6 and TRBJ2-5, with TRBD1 matching 8 bases. Germline-derived CDR1 and CDR2 are MNHNY and SVGAGI (reference sequence). This CDR3 region has 18 residues. V trimming: 0 bases; J trimming: 4 bases; junction bases outside the gene matches: 13. The CDR3 sequence: CASSYSTGTGRWPETQYF. CDR3 sequence (DNA): TGTGCCAGCAGTTACTCCACCGGGACAGGTCGGTGGCCAGAGACCCAGTACTTC.

The chain joins TRBV6-2 or TRBV6-3 to TRBJ1-1; a possible D gene is TRBD1 (6 bases). This CDR3 is built from 14 residues. Germline V gene lookup returns CDR1 MNHEY and CDR2 SVGEGT. Trimming removed 6 bases from V and 8 bases from J, with 19 bases in between. CDR3 loop: CASSRSGGRVEAFF. Written as DNA, the CDR3 is TGTGCCAGCAGCCGATCGGGGGGCAGAGTCGAAGCTTTCTTT.

This clonotype appeared many times. The V and J genes are TRBV20-1 and TRBJ1-2; tentative D call: TRBD1 (5 bases). Trimming took off 5 bases at V and 5 bases at J, with 18 bases between the two ends. The germline gives CDR1 DFQATT, CDR2 SNEGSKA (reference sequence). This CDR3 is built from 14 residues. The CDR3 DNA reads as TGCAGTGCTTCAAACAGGAGATTATTTTATGGCTACACCTTC. Encoded protein: CSASNRRLFYGYTF.

The CDR3 nucleotides are TGCAGTGAAATAGACGGGAACAATGAGCAGTTCTTC. Translated: CSEIDGNNEQFF. The gene calls are TRBV20-1 and TRBJ2-1; D is possibly TRBD2 (5 bases). CDR1 is DFQATT and CDR2 is SNEGSKA in the germline V gene (reference sequence). The CDR3 runs to 12 residues. V shed 7 bases and J shed 5 bases, with 12 bases lying between them.

There are many counts of this clonotype. The chain couples TRBV7-2 to TRBJ1-5; 8 bases align to TRBD1. CDR3 length equals 15 residues. Germline V gives CDR1 SGHTA, CDR2 FQGNSA. J gave up 1 base and V 7 bases, and 6 bases lay outside the gene matches. The CDR3 DNA reads as TGTGCCAGCACCCCAGGACAGGGAAGCAATCAGCCCCAGCATTTT. This encodes CASTPGQGSNQPQHF.

Many counts were recorded for this clonotype. The rearrangement links TRBV29-1 to TRBJ2-3; possibly TRBD1 or TRBD2 for D (6 bases each). In germline, CDR1 is SQVTM, CDR2 ANQGSEA. The CDR3 sequence is 15 residues long. The V gene lost 1 base and the J gene lost 3 bases, with 14 bases spanning the gap. The CDR3 sequence: CSVEGVGGGTDTQYF. CDR3 nucleotide sequence: TGCAGCGTTGAAGGGGTCGGAGGGGGAACAGATACGCAGTATTTT.

This clonotype came up many times. The gene calls are TRBV6-6 and TRBJ1-1; unclear D gene. V shed 2 bases and J shed 1 base, with 8 bases lying between them. The germline CDR1 and CDR2 sequences are MNHNY and SVGAGI (reference sequence). The CDR3 length is 14 residues. The chain's CDR3 is CASSYLRRNTEAFF. CDR3 in DNA: TGTGCCAGCAGTTACCTCCGGAGGAACACTGAAGCTTTCTTT.

This clonotype was recorded many times. The rearrangement uses TRBV7-2 and TRBJ2-2; D not resolved. The CDR3 runs to 15 residues. V lost 2 bases and J lost 6, with 13 bases in between. Germline CDR1 and CDR2: SGHTA and FQGNSA. The CDR3 protein is CASSLLTGKSGELFF. Written as DNA, the CDR3 is TGTGCCAGCAGCTTACTGACTGGGAAGTCCGGGGAGCTGTTTTTT.

J is TRBJ1-1 and V is TRBV6-5; 8 bases line up with TRBD1. The CDR3 consists of 15 residues. Germline loops: CDR1 MNHEY, CDR2 SVGAGI. V shed 1 base, J shed 6 bases, and the junction held 7 bases outside the gene matches. The CDR3 DNA is TGTGCCAGCAGTTACTTGTCACAGGGGGACCCTGAAGCTTTCTTT. Protein product: CASSYLSQGDPEAFF.

This clonotype has at least ten counts. The chain couples TRBV12-3 or TRBV12-4 to TRBJ1-4, with D hard to call. CDR3 size: 16 residues. V lost 6 bases to trimming and J lost 8 bases, with 22 bases between them. The CDR3 DNA reads as TGTGCCAGCAGAGATCCCCGAGGACGCGGGAGGGAAAAACTGTTTTTT. Protein product: CASRDPRGRGREKLFF.